This entry lists 13 T cell receptor beta chains sequenced from one sample in a study of blood T cell repertoires in COVID-19. Here immunoSEQ multiplex PCR was the method, and the copy in TCRdb shows in-frame clones only, minus some. The sample consists of approximately 300,000 clones, 85% of them appearing once. The source material was peripheral blood. The receptor set was obtained from a woman in her 50s with active or convalescent COVID-19.

This clone was found many times. This chain uses TRBV5-5 with TRBJ2-7; 7 bases match TRBD2. With V trimmed by 6 bases and J by 0 bases, 6 bases remained unmatched. The CDR3 is 14 amino acids. CDR1 is SGHKS and CDR2 is YYEKEE in the germline V gene (reference sequence). The CDR3 sequence is CASTHGTNSYEQYF. The CDR3 region has the DNA TGTGCCAGCACCCACGGGACTAACTCCTACGAGCAGTACTTC.

The chain is built from TRBV28 and TRBJ1-5, with 7 positions matching TRBD1. V lost 8 bases and J lost 2; bases outside the gene matches: 6. This CDR3 contains 14 residues. CDR1 is MDHEN and CDR2 is SYDVKM in the germline V gene. The CDR3 here is CASRSGTGNQPQHF. Written as DNA, the CDR3 is TGTGCCAGCCGATCCGGGACAGGCAATCAGCCCCAGCATTTT.

The V and J genes are TRBV9 and TRBJ2-1; 9 positions match TRBD2. CDR1 and CDR2 (germline): SGDLS, YYNGEE. The length of the CDR3 is 15 residues. V lost 3 bases, J lost 9 bases, and 10 bases stayed unmatched. The CDR3 reads CASSAIGLAFGEQFF. DNA for the CDR3: TGTGCCAGCAGCGCCATCGGACTAGCGTTCGGTGAGCAGTTCTTC.

The chain combines TRBV5-1 with TRBJ2-1, with 13 bases identical to TRBD2. The V and J ends lost 0 bases and 6 bases, in that order; junction bases with no gene match: 3. Per germline, CDR1 SGHRS and CDR2 YFSETQ. This CDR3 is 16 amino acids long. The CDR3 DNA reads TGCGCCAGCAGCTTGGAGGGACTAGCGGGACTCAATGAGCAGTTCTTC. Its protein product is CASSLEGLAGLNEQFF.

The table lists this clone with a count of one. The gene calls are TRBV30 and TRBJ1-5; TRBD1 matches at 8 bases. This CDR3 contains 14 residues. CDR1 is GTSNPN, CDR2 SVGIG, per germline (reference sequence). The junction had 3 bases not matched to a gene; V was cut back by 1 base and J by 4 bases. CDR3 sequence reads: CAWSAGQGNQPQHF. The CDR3 region has the DNA TGTGCCTGGAGTGCAGGACAGGGTAATCAGCCCCAGCATTTT.

V and J are TRBV12-5 and TRBJ1-1; D is undetermined. Germline CDR1 LGHNT, CDR2 FRNRAP. There are 13 residues in the CDR3. The ends were cut back, 4 bases at V and 7 bases at J, with 13 bases in the middle. The CDR3 coding sequence is TGTGCTAGTGGTTCCGACACACTCTATGAAGCTTTCTTT. Translated: CASGSDTLYEAFF.

The chain employs TRBV6-5 and TRBJ1-2; weak D call: TRBD1 (6 bases). Germline assignment: CDR1 MNHEY and CDR2 SVGAGI. This CDR3 comprises 14 residues. V gave up 6 bases and J gave up 4 bases, with 15 bases separating them. This CDR3 reads CASRRTDGSYGYTF. The CDR3, as DNA: TGTGCCAGCAGAAGGACAGACGGAAGCTATGGCTACACCTTC.

The CDR3 is CASSFIVGTGPNYGYTF. Written as DNA, the CDR3 is TGTGCCAGCAGTTTCATTGTCGGGACAGGCCCTAACTATGGCTACACCTTC. The chain employs TRBV27 and TRBJ1-2; 8 bases are shared with TRBD1. The germline CDR1 and CDR2 sequences are MNHEY and SMNVEV (reference sequence). CDR3 length: 17 residues. V lost 3 bases to trimming and J lost 0 bases; unmatched junction nucleotides: 9.

This clone has only one observation. The chain links TRBV18 to TRBJ2-3; 12 nucleotides agree with TRBD2. V trimming: 3 bases; J trimming: 5 bases; junction bases outside the gene matches: 6. The CDR3 runs to 16 residues. CDR1 KGHSH and CDR2 LQKENI come from the germline V gene. CDR3 protein: CASSPRLAGDEDTQYF. CDR3 sequence (DNA): TGTGCCAGCTCACCGCGACTAGCGGGAGATGAAGATACGCAGTATTTT.

V usage is TRBV6-6 and J usage is TRBJ2-3, with a tentative D call TRBD2 (6 bases). The ends were cut back, 0 bases at V and 1 base at J, with 8 bases in the middle. Germline V gene data show CDR1 as MNHNY and CDR2 as SVGAGI (reference sequence). The CDR3 extends over 15 amino acids. The CDR3 DNA follows: TGTGCCAGCAGTTACTCCGGGAGTCGCACAGATACGCAGTATTTT. As protein: CASSYSGSRTDTQYF.

The chain employs TRBV24-1 and TRBJ2-3, with TRBD2 matching over 7 bases. In germline, CDR1 is KGHDR, CDR2 SFDVKD. The trim removed 0 bases at V and 4 bases at J, leaving 9 bases unmatched. The CDR3 is made up of 17 amino acids. The CDR3 loop is CATSDLQPGGRADTQYF. Here the CDR3 DNA reads TGTGCCACCAGTGATTTGCAACCGGGAGGTCGTGCAGATACGCAGTATTTT.

This clone was picked up one time. The CDR3 region has the DNA TGCGCCAGCAGCTGGGACAGCTCTGGAAACACCATATATTTT. Amino acids: CASSWDSSGNTIYF. The chain combines TRBV5-1 with TRBJ1-3; TRBD1 aligns across 7 bases. V was clipped by 3 bases and J by 0 bases; unmatched bases: 0. Germline V lookup: CDR1 SGHRS, CDR2 YFSETQ. This CDR3 comprises 14 residues.

The chain links TRBV7-2 to TRBJ2-7; 8 bases are a match to TRBD1. The CDR3 sequence is 14 residues long. With 1 base clipped from V and 2 bases from J, the junction kept 1 base outside the gene matches. Germline V gene sequence: CDR1 SGHTA, CDR2 FQGNSA. CDR3 amino acids: CASSLGTGTYEQYF. The DNA for the CDR3 is TGTGCCAGCAGCTTAGGGACAGGGACCTACGAGCAGTACTTC. Based on the CDR3 plus reference TRBV7-2 and TRBJ2-7, the full variable domain is GAGVSQSPSNKVTEKGKDVELRCDPISGHTALYWYRQSLGQGLEFLIYFQGNSAPDKSGLPSDRFSAERTGGSVSTLTIQRTQQEDSAVYLCASSLGTGTYEQYFGPGTRLTVT.